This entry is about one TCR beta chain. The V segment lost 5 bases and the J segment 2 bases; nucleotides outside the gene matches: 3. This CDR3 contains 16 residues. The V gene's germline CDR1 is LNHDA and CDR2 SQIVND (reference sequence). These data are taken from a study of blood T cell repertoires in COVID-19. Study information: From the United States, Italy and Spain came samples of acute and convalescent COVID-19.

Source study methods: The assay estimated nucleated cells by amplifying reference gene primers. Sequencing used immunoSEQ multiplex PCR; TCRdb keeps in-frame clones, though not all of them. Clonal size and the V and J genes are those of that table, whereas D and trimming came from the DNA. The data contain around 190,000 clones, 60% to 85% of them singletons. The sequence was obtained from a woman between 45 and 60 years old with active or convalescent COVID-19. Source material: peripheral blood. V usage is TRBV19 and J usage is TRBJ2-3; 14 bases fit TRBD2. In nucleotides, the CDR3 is TGTGCCAGTAGTCTGACTAGCGGGGGGGACACAGATACGCAGTATTTT. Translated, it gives CASSLTSGGDTDTQYF. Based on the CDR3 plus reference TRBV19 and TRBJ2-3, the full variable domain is DGGITQSPKYLFRKEGQNVTLSCEQNLNHDAMYWYRQDPGQGLRLIYYSQIVNDFQKGDIAEGYSVSREKKESFPLTVTSAQKNPTAFYLCASSLTSGGDTDTQYFGPGTRLTVL.